A single T cell receptor beta chain is shown here with its context. Its target is unknown. TCRdb's table, derived via immunoSEQ multiplex PCR, lists solely in-frame clones and lacks some. The data show some 100,000 clones, around 92% seen once. The source of the sample is a study of siplizumab effects on memory and regulatory T cells. Whole-study results and caveats: Alloreactive CD4+ clones that could be mapped were on average about 71% Treg-derived with siplizumab, against 25% to 30% in controls.

V lost 3 bases and J lost 5, with 10 bases in between. CDR3 length: 13 amino acids. Germline loops: CDR1 LNHDA, CDR2 SQIVND (reference sequence). This receptor was identified in a human donor in good health. The chain has TRBV19 and TRBJ1-1; possibly TRBD1 for D (5 bases). The sample taken for sequencing was Tregs sorted from blood. The CDR3 loop reads CASSIGGTTEAFF. In DNA, the CDR3 is TGTGCCAGTAGTATCGGGGGGACGACTGAAGCTTTCTTT. Full variable domain (rest looked up from reference TRBV19 and TRBJ1-1): DGGITQSPKYLFRKEGQNVTLSCEQNLNHDAMYWYRQDPGQGLRLIYYSQIVNDFQKGDIAEGYSVSREKKESFPLTVTSAQKNPTAFYLCASSIGGTTEAFFGQGTRLTVV.